The text below deals with one TCR beta chain. Other nucleotide sequences in the sample specify the same CDR3. In the authors' workflow: Researchers report that nucleated cell counts were estimated from reference gene primer amplification. The repertoire was sequenced with immunoSEQ multiplex PCR; TCRdb's copy has only in-frame clones and lacks some. V and J calls and clone size are as listed in that table; D and trimming were resolved from the DNA. The sample contains 35,000 to 50,000 clones, 65% to 85% of which appear only once. The data were taken from a study of blood T cell repertoires in COVID-19. Background on the study: Samples came from the United States, Italy and Spain, spanning acute and convalescent COVID-19. In each case, the material was cDNA or gDNA derived from T cells, B-cell-depleted T cells, or PBMCs.

CDR3 length: 13 residues. V lost 2 bases and J lost 4, with 6 bases in between. CDR1 and CDR2 from the germline V gene are MNHEY and SVGAGI. The sequencing input was peripheral blood. V usage is TRBV6-5 and J usage is TRBJ1-3; D ambiguous. This TCR came from a woman older than 75 with acute or convalescent COVID-19. The CDR3 loop reads CASSYGGGNTIYF. The CDR3 region has the DNA TGTGCCAGCAGTTACGGCGGAGGAAACACCATATATTTT.